This T cell receptor beta chain was obtained from a study of blood T cell repertoires in COVID-19. Study in general: Acute and convalescent COVID-19 specimens originated in the United States, Italy and Spain.

Sequencing was performed with immunoSEQ multiplex PCR; in TCRdb, only in-frame clones are kept and a portion is missing. The sample has just under 150,000 clones, 85% to 90% seen once. The germline CDR1 and CDR2 sequences are MNHEY and SVGEGT. CDR3 length: 17 residues. Losses at the gene ends were 5 bases for V and 2 bases for J; bases not matched to a gene: 12. The sample consisted of peripheral blood. This TCR was sampled from a man aged 50-60 years who had recovered from COVID-19. The J gene is TRBJ1-1, the V gene TRBV6-2 or TRBV6-3, with 9 bases matching TRBD1. The CDR3 DNA is TGTGCCAGCAGTCAAGTTACAGGGGGCAGGGAAAACACTGAAGCTTTCTTT. Protein sequence: CASSQVTGGRENTEAFF.